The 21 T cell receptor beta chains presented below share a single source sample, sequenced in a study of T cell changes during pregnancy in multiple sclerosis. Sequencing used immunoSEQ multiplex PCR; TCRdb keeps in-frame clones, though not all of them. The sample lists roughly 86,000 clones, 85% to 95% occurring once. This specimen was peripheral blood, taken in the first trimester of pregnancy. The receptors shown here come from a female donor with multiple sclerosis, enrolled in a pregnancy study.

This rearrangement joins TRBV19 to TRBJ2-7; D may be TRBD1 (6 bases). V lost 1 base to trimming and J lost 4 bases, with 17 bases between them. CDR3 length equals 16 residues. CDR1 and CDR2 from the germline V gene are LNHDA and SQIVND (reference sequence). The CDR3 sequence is CASSIVLGARRYEQYF. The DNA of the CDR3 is TGTGCCAGTAGTATAGTTTTGGGGGCTAGAAGGTACGAGCAGTACTTC.

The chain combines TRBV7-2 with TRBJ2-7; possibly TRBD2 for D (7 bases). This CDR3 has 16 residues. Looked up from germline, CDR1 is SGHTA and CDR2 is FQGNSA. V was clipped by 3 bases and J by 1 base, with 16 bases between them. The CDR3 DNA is TGTGCCAGCAGCTTGGGGGGGACAACCCTGTCCTACGAGCAGTACTTC. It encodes CASSLGGTTLSYEQYF.

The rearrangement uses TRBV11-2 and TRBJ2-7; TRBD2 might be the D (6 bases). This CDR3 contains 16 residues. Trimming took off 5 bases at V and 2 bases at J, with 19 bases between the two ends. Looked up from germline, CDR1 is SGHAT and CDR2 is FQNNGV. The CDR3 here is CASSPRMGTPAYEQYF. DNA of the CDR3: TGTGCCAGCAGCCCTCGGATGGGGACTCCTGCCTACGAGCAGTACTTC. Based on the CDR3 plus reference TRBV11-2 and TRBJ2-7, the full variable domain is EAGVAQSPRYKIIEKRQSVAFWCNPISGHATLYWYQQILGQGPKLLIQFQNNGVVDDSQLPKDRFSAERLKGVDSTLKIQPAKLEDSAVYLCASSPRMGTPAYEQYFGPGTRLTVT.

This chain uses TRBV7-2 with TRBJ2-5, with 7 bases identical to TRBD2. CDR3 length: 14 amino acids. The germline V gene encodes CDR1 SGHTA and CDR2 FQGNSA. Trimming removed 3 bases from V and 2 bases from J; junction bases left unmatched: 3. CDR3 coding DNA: TGTGCCAGCAGCTTCAGCGGGATTCAAGAGACCCAGTACTTC. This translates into CASSFSGIQETQYF.

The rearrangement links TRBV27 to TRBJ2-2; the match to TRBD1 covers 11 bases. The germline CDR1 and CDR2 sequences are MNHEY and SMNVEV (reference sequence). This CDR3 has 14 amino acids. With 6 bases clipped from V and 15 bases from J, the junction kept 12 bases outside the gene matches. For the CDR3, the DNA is TGTGCCAGCAGCTGGACAGGGGGCGGGTTTAGGATGTTTTTT. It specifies CASSWTGGGFRMFF.

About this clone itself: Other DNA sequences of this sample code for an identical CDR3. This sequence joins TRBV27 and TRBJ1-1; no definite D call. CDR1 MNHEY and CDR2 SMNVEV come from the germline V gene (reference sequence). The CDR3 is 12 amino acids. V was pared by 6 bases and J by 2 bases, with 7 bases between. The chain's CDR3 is CASSSGNTEAFF. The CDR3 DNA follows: TGTGCCAGCAGCAGTGGCAACACTGAAGCTTTCTTT.

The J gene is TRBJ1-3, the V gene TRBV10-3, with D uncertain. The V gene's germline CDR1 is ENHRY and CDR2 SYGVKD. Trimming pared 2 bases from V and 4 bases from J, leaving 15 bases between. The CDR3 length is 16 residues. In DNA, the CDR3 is TGTGCCATCAGTGAGGGACTCCCTATCTCAGGAAACACCATATATTTT. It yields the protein CAISEGLPISGNTIYF.

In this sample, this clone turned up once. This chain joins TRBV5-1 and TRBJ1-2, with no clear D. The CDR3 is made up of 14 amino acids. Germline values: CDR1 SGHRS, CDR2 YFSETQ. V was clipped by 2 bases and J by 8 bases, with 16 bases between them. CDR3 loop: CASSFGRTGGGYTF. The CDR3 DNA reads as TGCGCCAGCAGCTTCGGTCGGACCGGAGGGGGCTACACCTTC.

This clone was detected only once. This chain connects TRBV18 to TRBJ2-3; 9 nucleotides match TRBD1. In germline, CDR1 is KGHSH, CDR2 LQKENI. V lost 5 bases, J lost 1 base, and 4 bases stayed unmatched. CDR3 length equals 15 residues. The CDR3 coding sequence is TGTGCCAGCTCAGCGGACAGGGGCCGCACAGATACGCAGTATTTT. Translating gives CASSADRGRTDTQYF.

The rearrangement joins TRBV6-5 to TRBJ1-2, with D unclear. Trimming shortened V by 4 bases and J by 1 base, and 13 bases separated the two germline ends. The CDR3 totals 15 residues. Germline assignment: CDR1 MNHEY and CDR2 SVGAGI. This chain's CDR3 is CASSSGGVINYGYTF. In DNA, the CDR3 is TGTGCCAGCAGTTCCGGCGGTGTCATTAACTATGGCTACACCTTC.

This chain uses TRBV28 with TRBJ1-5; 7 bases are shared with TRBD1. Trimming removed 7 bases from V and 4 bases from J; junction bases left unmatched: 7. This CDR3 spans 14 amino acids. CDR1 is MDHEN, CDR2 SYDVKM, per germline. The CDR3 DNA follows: TGTGCCAGCACCATCCGGGACAGAAATCAGCCCCAGCATTTT. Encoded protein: CASTIRDRNQPQHF.

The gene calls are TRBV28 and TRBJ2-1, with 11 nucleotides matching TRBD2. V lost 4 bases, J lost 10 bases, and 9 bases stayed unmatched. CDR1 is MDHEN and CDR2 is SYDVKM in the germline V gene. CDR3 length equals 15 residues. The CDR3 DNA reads TGTGCCAGCAGTTCCCTAGCGGGAGGCCCCCAGGAGCAGTTCTTC. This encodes CASSSLAGGPQEQFF.

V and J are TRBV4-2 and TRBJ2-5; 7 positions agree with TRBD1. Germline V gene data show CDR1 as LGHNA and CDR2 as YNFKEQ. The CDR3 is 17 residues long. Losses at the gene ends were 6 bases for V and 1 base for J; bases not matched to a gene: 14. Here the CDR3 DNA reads TGTGCCAGCAGTCGGGACAGCTCTCATCGGATCCAAGAGACCCAGTACTTC. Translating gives CASSRDSSHRIQETQYF.

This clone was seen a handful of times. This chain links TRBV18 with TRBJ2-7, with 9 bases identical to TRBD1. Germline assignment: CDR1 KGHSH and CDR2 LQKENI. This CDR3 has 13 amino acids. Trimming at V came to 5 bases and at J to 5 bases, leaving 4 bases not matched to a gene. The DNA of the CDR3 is TGTGCCAGCTCAGCGACAGGGGGAAACGAGCAGTACTTC. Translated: CASSATGGNEQYF. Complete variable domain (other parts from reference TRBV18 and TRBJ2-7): NAGVMQNPRHLVRRRGQEARLRCSPMKGHSHVYWYRQLPEEGLKFMVYLQKENIIDESGMPKERFSAEFPKEGPSILRIQQVVRGDSAAYFCASSATGGNEQYFGPGTRLTVT.

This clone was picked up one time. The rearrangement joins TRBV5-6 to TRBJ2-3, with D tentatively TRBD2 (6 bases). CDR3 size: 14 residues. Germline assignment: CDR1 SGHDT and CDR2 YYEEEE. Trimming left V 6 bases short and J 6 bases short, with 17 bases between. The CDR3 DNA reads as TGTGCCAGCACCCGGGACCCGGGAGATGATACGCAGTATTTT. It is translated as CASTRDPGDDTQYF.

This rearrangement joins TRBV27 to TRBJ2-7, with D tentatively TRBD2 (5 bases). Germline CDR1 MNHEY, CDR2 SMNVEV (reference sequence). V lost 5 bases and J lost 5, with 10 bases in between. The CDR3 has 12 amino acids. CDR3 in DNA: TGTGCCAGCAGTGCCCGGGGTAACGAGCAGTACTTC. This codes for CASSARGNEQYF.

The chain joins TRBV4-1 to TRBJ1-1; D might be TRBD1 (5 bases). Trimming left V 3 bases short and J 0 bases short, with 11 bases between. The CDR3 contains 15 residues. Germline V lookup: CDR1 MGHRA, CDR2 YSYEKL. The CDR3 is CASSHNEGVNTEAFF. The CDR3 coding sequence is TGCGCCAGCAGCCACAACGAAGGGGTGAACACTGAAGCTTTCTTT.

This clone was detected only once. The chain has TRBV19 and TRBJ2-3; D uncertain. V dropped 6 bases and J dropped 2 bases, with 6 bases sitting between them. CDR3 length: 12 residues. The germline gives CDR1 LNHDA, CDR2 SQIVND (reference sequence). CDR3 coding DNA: TGTGCCAGTAGCAAGCACACAGATACGCAGTATTTT. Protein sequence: CASSKHTDTQYF.

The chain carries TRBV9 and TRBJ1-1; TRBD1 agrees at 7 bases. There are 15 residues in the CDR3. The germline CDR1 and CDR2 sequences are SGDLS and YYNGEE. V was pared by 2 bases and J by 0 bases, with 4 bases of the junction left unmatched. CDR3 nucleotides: TGTGCCAGCAGCGTGGGGACAGCCGTGAACACTGAAGCTTTCTTT. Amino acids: CASSVGTAVNTEAFF.

The CDR3 is CASGPTGAYEQYF. CDR3 bases: TGTGCCAGCGGACCTACAGGGGCATACGAGCAGTACTTC. The V gene is TRBV2, the J gene TRBJ2-7; 7 positions match TRBD1. Trimming at V came to 8 bases and at J to 4 bases, leaving 8 bases not matched to a gene. The CDR3 spans 13 residues. Germline V CDR1 and CDR2: SNHLY, FYNNEI.

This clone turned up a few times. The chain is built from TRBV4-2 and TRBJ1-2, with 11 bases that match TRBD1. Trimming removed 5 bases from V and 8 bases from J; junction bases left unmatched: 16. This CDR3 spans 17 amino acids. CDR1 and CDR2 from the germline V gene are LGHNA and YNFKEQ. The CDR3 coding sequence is TGTGCCAGCAGCACCCGGGACAGGGGGACCCACCCCACGGGCTACACCTTC. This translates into CASSTRDRGTHPTGYTF.